Following are 30 T cell receptor beta chains from one sample sequenced in a study of cytomegalovirus exposure and HLA in healthy donors. PCR employed 60 Vbeta and 13 Jbeta primers. Libraries were prepared by immunoSEQ multiplex PCR; TCRdb keeps only in-frame clonotypes and omits some of them. The profile shows 170,000 or so clones, roughly 82% of them singletons. Sequencing was carried out using PBMCs. These receptors originate from a woman between 45 and 60 years old in good health and CMV-seronegative.

This chain connects TRBV2 to TRBJ2-1; TRBD2 matches 8 bases. After removal of 0 bases from V and 5 bases from J, the junction contained 9 bases not matched to a gene. This CDR3 spans 17 amino acids. CDR1 and CDR2 from the germline V gene are SNHLY and FYNNEI. The CDR3 spells CASSEAPLTSGNNEQFF. The CDR3 nucleotides read TGTGCCAGCAGTGAAGCCCCCCTTACTAGCGGAAACAATGAGCAGTTCTTC.

The rearrangement uses TRBV7-9 and TRBJ2-5; possible D gene TRBD1, 6 bases. Trimming removed 6 bases from V and 11 bases from J, with 22 bases in between. CDR3 length: 14 amino acids. Germline V gene sequence: CDR1 SEHNR, CDR2 FQNEAQ (reference sequence). The CDR3 DNA follows: TGTGCCAGCAGTTCTGGGGGCGCATCAGGGGAGCAGTACTTC. Encoded protein: CASSSGGASGEQYF.

The V and J genes are TRBV29-1 and TRBJ2-6; 8 nucleotides agree with TRBD2. Germline CDR1 SQVTM, CDR2 ANQGSEA. With 4 bases clipped from V and 1 base from J, the junction kept 3 bases outside the gene matches. The CDR3 has 15 residues. CDR3 coding DNA: TGCAGCGTTGGGCGGGGGGAGTCTGGGGCCAACGTCCTGACTTTC. Protein product: CSVGRGESGANVLTF.

The table lists this clone with a count of one. This rearrangement joins TRBV12-5 to TRBJ1-1; TRBD1 matches 7 bases. Germline CDR1 is LGHNT and CDR2 is FRNRAP. The CDR3 has 14 residues. V dropped 5 bases and J dropped 5; count of bases not matched to a gene: 8. The CDR3 region is CASGTQGGGTEAFF. The CDR3 nucleotides read TGTGCTAGTGGTACTCAGGGGGGCGGAACTGAAGCTTTCTTT.

The V call is TRBV27, the J call TRBJ2-1, with 7 bases lining up with TRBD1. Trimming removed 5 bases from V and 2 bases from J; junction bases left unmatched: 3. This CDR3 spans 14 amino acids. CDR1 is MNHEY, CDR2 SMNVEV, per germline (reference sequence). CDR3 DNA: TGTGCCAGCAGTCCACAGGGGCCCTACAATGAGCAGTTCTTC. Translation: CASSPQGPYNEQFF.

The chain recombines TRBV14 with TRBJ2-7, with D maybe TRBD1 (5 bases). The CDR3 sequence is 15 residues long. Germline values: CDR1 SGHDN, CDR2 FVKESK. V shed 2 bases and J shed 3 bases, with 14 bases lying between them. This chain's CDR3 is CASSQRRQRFYEQYF. DNA of the CDR3: TGTGCCAGCAGCCAAAGAAGACAGAGATTCTACGAGCAGTACTTC. Looking up the rest from reference TRBV14 and TRBJ2-7 gives the full variable domain: EAGVTQFPSHSVIEKGQTVTLRCDPISGHDNLYWYRRVMGKEIKFLLHFVKESKQDESGMPNNRFLAERTGGTYSTLKVQPAELEDSGVYFCASSQRRQRFYEQYFGPGTRLTVT.

The V gene is TRBV10-1, the J gene TRBJ2-3; D might be TRBD2 (6 bases). V gave up 6 bases and J gave up 0 bases, with 10 bases separating them. This CDR3 has 14 amino acids. The germline gives CDR1 WNHNN, CDR2 SYGVQD (reference sequence). CDR3 coding DNA: TGCGCCAGCAGCGTTGGAGGGAGCACAGATACGCAGTATTTT. Its protein is CASSVGGSTDTQYF.

This clone was seen more than once but under ten times. This chain joins TRBV9 and TRBJ1-6; D might be TRBD1 (5 bases). Trimming pared 7 bases from V and 9 bases from J, leaving 20 bases between. In germline, CDR1 is SGDLS, CDR2 YYNGEE. The CDR3 covers 15 residues. The DNA of the CDR3 is TGTGCCAGCTCCCCCCGGGAGGGGCCCGGTTCACCCCTCCACTTT. Amino acids: CASSPREGPGSPLHF.

Remarks on this clone: The sample holds other DNA sequences that translate to the same CDR3. The chain couples TRBV11-3 to TRBJ2-3, with 7 bases that match TRBD1. The CDR3 is made up of 16 amino acids. V trimming: 5 bases; J trimming: 3 bases; junction bases outside the gene matches: 11. CDR1 and CDR2 from the germline V gene are SGHNT and YENEEA. The chain's CDR3 is CASSPKGAGMTDTQYF. The CDR3 DNA follows: TGTGCCAGCAGCCCCAAGGGGGCAGGGATGACAGATACGCAGTATTTT.

The V gene is TRBV9, the J gene TRBJ2-1; D unclear. Trimming shortened V by 7 bases and J by 6 bases, and 14 bases separated the two germline ends. The germline V gene encodes CDR1 SGDLS and CDR2 YYNGEE. The CDR3 has 13 residues. This CDR3 reads CASSVSVINEQFF. The CDR3 DNA is TGTGCCAGCTCGGTGTCCGTCATCAATGAGCAGTTCTTC.

The chain uses TRBV2 and TRBJ2-2; 9 nucleotides match TRBD2. This CDR3 region has 14 residues. Looked up from germline, CDR1 is SNHLY and CDR2 is FYNNEI. After removal of 6 bases from V and 7 bases from J, the junction contained 6 bases not matched to a gene. CDR3 sequence (DNA): TGTGCCAGCAGGTTAGCGGGAGCGAACGGGGAGCTGTTTTTT. Its translation: CASRLAGANGELFF.

The J gene is TRBJ2-2, the V gene TRBV15; 9 nucleotides agree with TRBD1. The CDR3 is 16 residues long. The V and J ends lost 2 bases and 2 bases, in that order; junction bases with no gene match: 3. Germline-derived CDR1 and CDR2 are LNHNV and YYDKDF (reference sequence). The CDR3, as DNA: TGTGCCACCAGCAGAAAACAGGGGGCCAACACCGGGGAGCTGTTTTTT. It translates to CATSRKQGANTGELFF.

The chain has TRBV23-1 and TRBJ2-3, with 7 positions matching TRBD1. TRBV23-1 is recorded as an ORF, its role being uncertain. The CDR3 consists of 16 residues. V gave up 0 bases and J gave up 0 bases; unmatched junction bases: 3. The CDR3 loop reads CASSQSKGQSTDTQYF. For the CDR3, the DNA is TGCGCCAGCAGTCAATCTAAGGGACAGAGCACAGATACGCAGTATTTT.

This clone was picked up a small number of times. V gene TRBV27 combines with J gene TRBJ2-3, with D perhaps TRBD2 (6 bases). V lost 3 bases to trimming and J lost 6 bases, with 10 bases between them. Per germline, CDR1 MNHEY and CDR2 SMNVEV (reference sequence). CDR3 length equals 13 residues. The CDR3 here is CASSFLGGDTQYF. The CDR3 nucleotides are TGTGCCAGCAGTTTTCTAGGAGGGGATACGCAGTATTTT.

The chain carries TRBV7-8 and TRBJ2-5, with D possibly being TRBD2 (6 bases). The J call is uncertain, as TRBJ2-7 better fits the DNA end. Germline V CDR1 and CDR2: SGHVS, FQNEAQ. This CDR3 has 14 amino acids. The CDR3 DNA reads TGTGCCAGCGGGCCTAGCGATGGGTCCTACGAGCAGTACTTC. Translation gives CASGPSDGSYEQYF.

This chain uses TRBV7-8 with TRBJ1-6; 9 bases are shared with TRBD1. V was clipped by 5 bases and J by 9 bases; unmatched bases: 11. This CDR3 has 16 amino acids. CDR1 and CDR2 from the germline V gene are SGHVS and FQNEAQ. The CDR3 reads CASSDRDRVPSSPLHF. DNA of the CDR3: TGTGCCAGCAGCGACCGGGACAGGGTTCCAAGTTCACCCCTCCACTTT.

The chain joins TRBV5-1 to TRBJ1-4, with a weak D call TRBD1 (5 bases). The V gene's germline CDR1 is SGHRS and CDR2 YFSETQ. CDR3 length equals 15 residues. V was trimmed by 0 bases and J by 8 bases, leaving 14 bases between them. In nucleotides, the CDR3 is TGCGCCAGCAGCTTGGCCTGGCAGGGTGGCGAAAAACTGTTTTTT. Its protein product is CASSLAWQGGEKLFF.

Only one count was recorded for this clone. The chain links TRBV7-2 to TRBJ1-3; a possible D gene is TRBD1 (6 bases). This CDR3 region has 13 residues. Germline V gene lookup returns CDR1 SGHTA and CDR2 FQGNSA. Trimming took 5 bases from V and 7 from J, leaving 12 bases between them. In nucleotides, the CDR3 is TGTGCCAGCAGCAATCAAGGGGGTAACACCATATATTTT. Protein sequence: CASSNQGGNTIYF.

The chain is built from TRBV5-4 and TRBJ1-1; 8 nucleotides agree with TRBD1. Germline CDR1 SGHNT, CDR2 YYREEE (reference sequence). The junction had 10 bases not matched to a gene; V was cut back by 4 bases and J by 5 bases. The CDR3 loop spans 15 amino acids. The CDR3 DNA follows: TGTGCCAGCAGCCCCAGGACAGGGAGTAAAACTGAAGCTTTCTTT. Amino acid sequence: CASSPRTGSKTEAFF.

The V gene is TRBV27, the J gene TRBJ2-1, with TRBD1 matching over 7 bases. The trim removed 2 bases at V and 3 bases at J, leaving 7 bases unmatched. The CDR3 is made up of 16 amino acids. Germline lookup yields CDR1 MNHEY and CDR2 SMNVEV (reference sequence). CDR3 DNA: TGTGCCAGCAGTTTACCCAAGGGGGCCTACTACAATGAGCAGTTCTTC. This gives the protein CASSLPKGAYYNEQFF.

V is TRBV10-2 and J is TRBJ2-2; 9 nucleotides align to TRBD2. CDR1 is WSHSY, CDR2 SAAADI, per germline. This CDR3 is built from 14 residues. Trimming cost V 2 bases and J 7 bases; bases outside gene matches: 2. DNA for the CDR3: TGCGCCAGCAGTGAGGCGGGGGGGGGCGGGGAGCTGTTTTTT. It translates to CASSEAGGGGELFF.

This chain uses TRBV5-6 with TRBJ2-7; D unclear. The CDR3 has 13 residues. With 4 bases removed from V and 1 base from J, the gap between germline ends came to 9 bases. Germline loops: CDR1 SGHDT, CDR2 YYEEEE. The CDR3 nucleotides are TGTGCCAGCAGCCTCTACTTTTCCTACGAGCAGTACTTC. Translating it yields CASSLYFSYEQYF.

The rearrangement uses TRBV10-2 and TRBJ2-3; tentatively, D is TRBD2 (6 bases). CDR1 is WSHSY and CDR2 is SAAADI in the germline V gene. This CDR3 is 14 amino acids long. V was cut by 8 bases and J by 2 bases, with 14 bases left in between. CDR3 residues: CASGDSLTTDTQYF. The CDR3 nucleotides read TGCGCCAGCGGGGACTCACTAACCACAGATACGCAGTATTTT.

This clone was seen a single time. This chain connects TRBV19 to TRBJ1-5; tentative D call: TRBD1 (5 bases). This CDR3 has 17 amino acids. The V and J ends lost 5 bases and 0 bases respectively, with 17 bases between them. Looked up from germline, CDR1 is LNHDA and CDR2 is SQIVND (reference sequence). The CDR3 nucleotides are TGTGCCAGTAGTCTCCCCGGGGGGTCCTATAGCAATCAGCCCCAGCATTTT. Its translation: CASSLPGGSYSNQPQHF.

This chain connects TRBV30 to TRBJ2-3, with no clear D. This CDR3 has 13 residues. Germline CDR1 and CDR2: GTSNPN and SVGIG (reference sequence). With 3 bases removed from V and 2 bases from J, the gap between germline ends came to 9 bases. The CDR3 reads CAWRRQITDTQYF. CDR3 DNA: TGTGCCTGGAGGCGGCAGATCACAGATACGCAGTATTTT.

The chain carries TRBV7-8 and TRBJ1-1, with 7 positions matching TRBD1. The germline V gene encodes CDR1 SGHVS and CDR2 FQNEAQ. The V gene end was trimmed by 5 bases and the J gene end by 0 bases; junction bases not matched to a gene: 15. This CDR3 spans 18 amino acids. CDR3 protein: CASSKGNSPGGMNTEAFF. The CDR3 DNA follows: TGTGCCAGCAGCAAAGGGAACAGCCCAGGGGGGATGAACACTGAAGCTTTCTTT.

The sample holds a few counts of this clone. Here the CDR3 DNA reads TGCGCCAGCAGCCAAGCGGTTTGGGGGGATGAAAAACTGTTTTTT. It codes for CASSQAVWGDEKLFF. J is TRBJ1-4 and V is TRBV4-3; weak D call: TRBD1 (5 bases). The CDR3 consists of 15 residues. The V gene's germline CDR1 is LGHNA and CDR2 YSLEER. Trimming pared 1 base from V and 6 bases from J, leaving 12 bases between.

This chain uses TRBV12-1 with TRBJ1-1; TRBD1 is taken as the D call from the table, unchecked against the DNA. TRBV12-1 is a pseudogene segment. The CDR3 consists of 18 residues. The CDR3 spells CASSFRGVDRGLNTEAFF. In nucleotides, the CDR3 is TGTGCCAGCAGCTTTAGGGGGGTGGACAGGGGCCTAAACACTGAAGCTTTCTTT.

The V call is TRBV29-1, the J call TRBJ2-7; D not resolved. The CDR3 length is 12 residues. The germline CDR1 and CDR2 sequences are SQVTM and ANQGSEA. The V and J ends lost 4 bases and 0 bases respectively, with 7 bases between them. The CDR3 sequence: CSVASGSYEQYF. The CDR3 DNA follows: TGCAGCGTTGCATCAGGCTCCTACGAGCAGTACTTC.

The chain has TRBV2 and TRBJ2-7; D possibly corresponds to TRBD1 (7 bases). CDR1 is SNHLY and CDR2 is FYNNEI in the germline V gene. Trimming removed 0 bases from V and 10 bases from J, with 13 bases in between. CDR3 length: 13 residues. DNA for the CDR3: TGTGCCAGCAGTGAAGCGGAGGGGACAGATCAGTACTTC. This codes for CASSEAEGTDQYF.